A single sample is the source of the 20 T cell receptor beta chains below, sequenced in a study of OX40 agonist ivuxolimab in advanced cancers. Only in-frame clones appear in the TCRdb table, and some are missing; sequencing was by immunoSEQ multiplex PCR. The data show 50,000 to 75,000 clones, with 87% seen just once and just over 0.6% held by the top ten. The sample here was CD4+ or CD8+ T cells sorted from blood, taken in a trial of the OX40 agonist ivuxolimab. These receptors were collected from an adult with an advanced solid tumor such as melanoma, head and neck, liver or kidney cancer.

The V call is TRBV27, the J call TRBJ2-1; 14 bases are a match to TRBD2. V was clipped by 4 bases and J by 9 bases; unmatched bases: 11. Germline V CDR1 and CDR2: MNHEY, SMNVEV (reference sequence). The CDR3 is made up of 17 amino acids. The CDR3 DNA reads TGTGCCAGCAGTTCCACGGGACTAGCGGGAGAGTACGGTGAGCAGTTCTTC. Protein: CASSSTGLAGEYGEQFF.

This sequence joins TRBV5-1 and TRBJ2-7; no clear D gene. Trimming pared 2 bases from V and 3 bases from J, leaving 9 bases between. Germline values: CDR1 SGHRS, CDR2 YFSETQ. The CDR3 loop spans 13 amino acids. The CDR3 bases are TGCGCCAGCAGCTTAAACTCAGTCTACGAGCAGTACTTC. Its protein product is CASSLNSVYEQYF.

A few counts support this clone. The V gene is TRBV11-3, the J gene TRBJ2-7, with 14 bases lining up with TRBD2. Unmatched junction bases numbered 13, after V lost 5 bases and J lost 4 bases. The germline V gene has CDR1 SGHNT and CDR2 YENEEA. This CDR3 has 18 amino acids. The CDR3 is CASSPGTSGSIMGYEQYF. CDR3 nucleotide sequence: TGTGCCAGCAGCCCCGGGACTAGCGGGAGTATTATGGGTTACGAGCAGTACTTC.

A few counts support this clone. The chain joins TRBV5-1 to TRBJ2-7; D might be TRBD1 (5 bases). Trimming took 0 bases from V and 4 from J, leaving 8 bases between them. The length of the CDR3 is 13 residues. Germline V gene lookup returns CDR1 SGHRS and CDR2 YFSETQ. CDR3 in amino acids: CASSLAGLYEQYF. The CDR3 DNA reads as TGCGCCAGCAGCTTGGCAGGGCTTTACGAGCAGTACTTC.

This clone was observed once. V and J are TRBV28 and TRBJ2-1; D uncertain. The CDR3 runs 17 residues. Germline CDR1 MDHEN, CDR2 SYDVKM. V dropped 2 bases and J dropped 0 bases, with 14 bases sitting between them. In DNA, the CDR3 is TGTGCCAGCAGTTTACAAGCAGCGCCGGGCTCCTACAATGAGCAGTTCTTC. As protein: CASSLQAAPGSYNEQFF.

This chain uses TRBV7-2 with TRBJ2-3; D possibly corresponds to TRBD2 (10 bases). V gave up 5 bases and J gave up 8 bases, with 23 bases separating them. The germline V gene encodes CDR1 SGHTA and CDR2 FQGNSA. This CDR3 comprises 16 residues. The CDR3 DNA reads TGTGCCAGCAGCCCCAGAGCACTAGCGGGACAGGGTACGCAGTATTTT. Protein: CASSPRALAGQGTQYF.

This sequence joins TRBV5-1 and TRBJ2-1, with D maybe TRBD2 (5 bases). The CDR3 loop spans 14 amino acids. V dropped 0 bases and J dropped 7 bases, with 11 bases sitting between them. CDR1 SGHRS and CDR2 YFSETQ come from the germline V gene. The CDR3 reads CASSLGGRVNEQFF. The CDR3 region has the DNA TGCGCCAGCAGCTTGGGTGGGAGAGTTAATGAGCAGTTCTTC.

The chain couples TRBV5-6 to TRBJ2-7, with TRBD1 identical over 9 bases. The V segment lost 3 bases and the J segment 12 bases; nucleotides outside the gene matches: 7. The germline V gene encodes CDR1 SGHDT and CDR2 YYEEEE. CDR3 length equals 12 residues. DNA for the CDR3: TGTGCCAGCAGCTACTGGACAGGGGATAGGTACTTC. Protein: CASSYWTGDRYF.

This sequence joins TRBV10-3 and TRBJ2-3, with D hard to call. The CDR3 is 13 residues long. Trimming shortened V by 3 bases and J by 4 bases, and 8 bases separated the two germline ends. Germline CDR1 ENHRY, CDR2 SYGVKD. The CDR3 bases are TGTGCCATCAGTGAATCAAGGGCAGATACGCAGTATTTT. Its translation is CAISESRADTQYF.

The chain joins TRBV19 to TRBJ1-4, with D maybe TRBD1 (5 bases). The germline V gene encodes CDR1 LNHDA and CDR2 SQIVND (reference sequence). Trimming removed 8 bases at V and 7 bases at J, with 17 bases between. This CDR3 has 14 residues. The CDR3 region has the DNA TGTGCCAGTTCTCTGGGACCCGGGGGTGAAAAACTGTTTTTT. Its translation: CASSLGPGGEKLFF.

The CDR3 nucleotides read TGTGCCAGTAGTATGGGAAGGGTGGTCGGCGAGCAGTACTTC. It specifies CASSMGRVVGEQYF. V is TRBV19 and J is TRBJ2-7; D is unresolved. Deletions cut 3 bases from V and 6 bases from J, with 15 bases between. Germline-derived CDR1 and CDR2 are LNHDA and SQIVND (reference sequence). CDR3 length: 14 amino acids.

DNA for the CDR3: TGTGCCATCAGTGATAGACTAGCGGATTACGAGCAGTACTTC. Amino acid sequence: CAISDRLADYEQYF. The chain has TRBV10-3 and TRBJ2-7; 9 bases agree with TRBD2. Germline loops: CDR1 ENHRY, CDR2 SYGVKD. The CDR3 consists of 14 residues. V was pared by 3 bases and J by 4 bases, with 4 bases of the junction left unmatched.

This clone was counted a single time. The chain combines TRBV10-3 with TRBJ2-5, with 14 bases aligning to TRBD2. CDR3 length equals 18 residues. Trimming took 5 bases from V and 2 from J; bases not matched to a gene: 10. Germline CDR1 and CDR2: ENHRY and SYGVKD. Here the CDR3 reads CAISYGTSGSSRQETQYF. The DNA of the CDR3 is TGTGCCATCAGTTACGGGACTAGCGGGAGTTCGAGGCAAGAGACCCAGTACTTC.

J is TRBJ2-7 and V is TRBV28; 9 nucleotides line up with TRBD1. V dropped 6 bases and J dropped 4; count of bases not matched to a gene: 4. The CDR3 is 13 residues long. Germline CDR1 reads MDHEN; CDR2 reads SYDVKM. The CDR3 protein is CASRGTGTYEQYF. CDR3 nucleotide sequence: TGTGCCAGCAGAGGGACAGGGACGTACGAGCAGTACTTC.

The chain couples TRBV15 to TRBJ2-1; 13 nucleotides align to TRBD2. V shed 0 bases, J shed 9 bases, and the junction held 8 bases outside the gene matches. Germline CDR1 is LNHNV and CDR2 is YYDKDF (reference sequence). CDR3 size: 17 residues. In DNA, the CDR3 is TGTGCCACCAGCAGAGACCTCACGGGACTAGCGGGATCTGAGCAGTTCTTC. Its translation: CATSRDLTGLAGSEQFF.

The chain carries TRBV6-5 and TRBJ2-1, with a tentative D call TRBD2 (6 bases). V shed 0 bases and J shed 9 bases, with 15 bases lying between them. Germline V gives CDR1 MNHEY, CDR2 SVGAGI. The CDR3 has 15 amino acids. The CDR3, as DNA: TGTGCCAGCAGTTACTCGCGGGACTCCTTCTCTGAGCAGTTCTTC. It encodes CASSYSRDSFSEQFF.

The chain joins TRBV7-9 to TRBJ1-1; 9 bases line up with TRBD1. This CDR3 has 15 residues. Germline V gene lookup returns CDR1 SEHNR and CDR2 FQNEAQ (reference sequence). V shed 2 bases and J 4 bases; nucleotides not matched to a gene: 5. The CDR3 sequence: CASSLKGTGRTEAFF. CDR3 DNA: TGTGCCAGCAGCTTAAAGGGGACAGGGCGCACTGAAGCTTTCTTT. The whole variable domain, filled in from reference TRBV7-9 and TRBJ1-1, reads DTGVSQNPRHKITKRGQNVTFRCDPISEHNRLYWYRQTLGQGPEFLTYFQNEAQLEKSRLLSDRFSAERPKGSFSTLEIQRTEQGDSAMYLCASSLKGTGRTEAFFGQGTRLTVV.

The V gene is TRBV6-5, the J gene TRBJ2-7, with D possibly TRBD2 on 6 matching bases. Looked up from germline, CDR1 is MNHEY and CDR2 is SVGAGI. This CDR3 is 16 amino acids long. Trimming took off 0 bases at V and 4 bases at J, with 16 bases between the two ends. The CDR3 nucleotides are TGTGCCAGCAGTTACTCCATGGCTAGCGTCCTTTACGAGCAGTACTTC. Its translation: CASSYSMASVLYEQYF.

The chain is built from TRBV7-9 and TRBJ2-3; D remains unclear. V lost 4 bases and J lost 5, with 7 bases in between. Germline CDR1 SEHNR, CDR2 FQNEAQ (reference sequence). The CDR3 runs 12 residues. CDR3 in amino acids: CASSSLGDTQYF. For the CDR3, the DNA is TGTGCCAGCAGCTCCCTCGGAGATACGCAGTATTTT.

This chain connects TRBV30 to TRBJ1-5; possibly TRBD1 for D (5 bases). The CDR3 sequence is 13 residues long. The V end was cut by 3 bases, the J end by 7 bases, with 13 bases between. CDR1 GTSNPN and CDR2 SVGIG come from the germline V gene (reference sequence). For the CDR3, the DNA is TGTGCCTGGAGCCCAGGGAGAGACCAGCCCCAGCATTTT. It encodes CAWSPGRDQPQHF.